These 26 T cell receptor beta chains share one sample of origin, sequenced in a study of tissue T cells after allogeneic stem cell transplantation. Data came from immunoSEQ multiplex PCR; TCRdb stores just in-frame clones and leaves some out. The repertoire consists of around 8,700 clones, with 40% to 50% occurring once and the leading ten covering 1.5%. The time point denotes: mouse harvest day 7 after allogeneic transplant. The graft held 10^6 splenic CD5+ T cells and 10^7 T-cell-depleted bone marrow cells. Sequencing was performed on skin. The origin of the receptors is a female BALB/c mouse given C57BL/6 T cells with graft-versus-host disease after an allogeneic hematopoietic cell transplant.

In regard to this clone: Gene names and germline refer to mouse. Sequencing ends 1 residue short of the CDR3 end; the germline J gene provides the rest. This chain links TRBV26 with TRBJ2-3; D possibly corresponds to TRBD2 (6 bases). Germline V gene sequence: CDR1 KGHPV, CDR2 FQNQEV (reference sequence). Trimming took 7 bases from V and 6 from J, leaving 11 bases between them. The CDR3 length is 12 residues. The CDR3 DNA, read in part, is TGTGCCAGCACCCGGACTGCTGAAACGCTGTAT. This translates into CASTRTAETLY. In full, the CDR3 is CASTRTAETLYF.

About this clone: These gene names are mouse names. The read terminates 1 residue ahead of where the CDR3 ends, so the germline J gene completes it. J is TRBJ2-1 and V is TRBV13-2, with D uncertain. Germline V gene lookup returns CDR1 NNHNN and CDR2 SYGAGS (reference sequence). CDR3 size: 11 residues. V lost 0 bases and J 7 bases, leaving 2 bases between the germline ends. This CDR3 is CASGDEAEQFF. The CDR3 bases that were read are TGTGCCAGCGGTGATGAAGCTGAGCAGTTC.

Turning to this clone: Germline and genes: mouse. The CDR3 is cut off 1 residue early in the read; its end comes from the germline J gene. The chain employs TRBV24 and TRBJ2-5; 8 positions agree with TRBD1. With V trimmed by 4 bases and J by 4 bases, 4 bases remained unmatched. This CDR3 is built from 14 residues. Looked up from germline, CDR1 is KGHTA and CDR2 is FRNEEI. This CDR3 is CASSPTGEEDTQYF. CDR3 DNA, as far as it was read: TGTGCCAGCAGTCCGACAGGGGAGGAAGACACCCAGTAC.

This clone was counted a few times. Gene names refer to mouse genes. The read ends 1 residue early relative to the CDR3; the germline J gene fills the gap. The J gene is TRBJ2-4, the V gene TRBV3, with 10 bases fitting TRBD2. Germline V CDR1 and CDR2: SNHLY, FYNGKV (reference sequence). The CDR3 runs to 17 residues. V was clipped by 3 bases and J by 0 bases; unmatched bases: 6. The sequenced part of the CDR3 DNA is TGTGCCAGCAGCTTTGGAGGACTGGGGGTTAGTCAAAACACCTTGTAC. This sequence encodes CASSFGGLGVSQNTLY. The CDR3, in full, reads CASSFGGLGVSQNTLYF.

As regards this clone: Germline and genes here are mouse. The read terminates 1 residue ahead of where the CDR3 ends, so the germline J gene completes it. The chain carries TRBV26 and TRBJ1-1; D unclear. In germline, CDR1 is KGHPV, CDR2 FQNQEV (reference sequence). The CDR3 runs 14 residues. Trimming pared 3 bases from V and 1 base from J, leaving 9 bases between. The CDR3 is CASSLGQRNTEVFF. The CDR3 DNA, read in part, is TGTGCCAGCAGTCTCGGGCAAAGAAACACAGAAGTCTTC.

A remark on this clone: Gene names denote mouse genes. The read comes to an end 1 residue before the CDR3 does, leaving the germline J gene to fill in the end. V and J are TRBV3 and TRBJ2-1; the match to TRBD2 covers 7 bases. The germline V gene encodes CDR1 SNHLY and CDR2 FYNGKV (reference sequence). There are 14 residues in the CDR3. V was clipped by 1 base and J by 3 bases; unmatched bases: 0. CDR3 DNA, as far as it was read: TGTGCCAGCAGCTTAGGACTGGGCTATGCTGAGCAGTTC. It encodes CASSLGLGYAEQF. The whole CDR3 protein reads CASSLGLGYAEQFF.

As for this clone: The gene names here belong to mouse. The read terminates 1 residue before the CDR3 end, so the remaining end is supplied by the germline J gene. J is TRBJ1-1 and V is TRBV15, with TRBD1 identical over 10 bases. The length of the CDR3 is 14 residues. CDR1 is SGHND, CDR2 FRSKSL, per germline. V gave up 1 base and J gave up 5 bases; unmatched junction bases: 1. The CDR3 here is CASSLGTGGTEVFF. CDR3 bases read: TGTGCCAGCAGTTTAGGGACAGGGGGGACAGAAGTCTTC.

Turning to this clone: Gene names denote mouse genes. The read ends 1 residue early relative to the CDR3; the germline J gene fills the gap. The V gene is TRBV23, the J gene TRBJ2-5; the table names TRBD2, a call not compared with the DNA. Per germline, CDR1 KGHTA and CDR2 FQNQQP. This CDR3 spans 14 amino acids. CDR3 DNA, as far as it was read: TGCTCCAGCAGTCAAGTGGGGGACCAAGACACCCAGTAC. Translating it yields CSSSQVGDQDTQY. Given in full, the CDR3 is CSSSQVGDQDTQYF.

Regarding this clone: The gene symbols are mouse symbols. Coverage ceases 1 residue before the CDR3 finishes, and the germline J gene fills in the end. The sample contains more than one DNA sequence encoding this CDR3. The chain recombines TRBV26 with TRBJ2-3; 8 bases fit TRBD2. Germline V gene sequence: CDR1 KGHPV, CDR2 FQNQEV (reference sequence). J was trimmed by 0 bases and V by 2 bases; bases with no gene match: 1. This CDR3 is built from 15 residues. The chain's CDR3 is CASSLGLGSAETLYF. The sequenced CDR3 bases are TGTGCCAGCAGTCTGGGACTGGGTAGTGCAGAAACGCTGTAT.

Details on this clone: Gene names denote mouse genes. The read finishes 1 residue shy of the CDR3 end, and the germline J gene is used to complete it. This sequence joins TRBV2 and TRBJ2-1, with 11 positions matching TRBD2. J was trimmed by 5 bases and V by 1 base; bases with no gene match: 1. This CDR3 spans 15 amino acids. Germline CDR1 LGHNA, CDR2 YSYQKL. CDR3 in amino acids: CASSQGTGGNAEQFF. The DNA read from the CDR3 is TGTGCCAGCAGCCAAGGGACTGGGGGGAATGCTGAGCAGTTC.

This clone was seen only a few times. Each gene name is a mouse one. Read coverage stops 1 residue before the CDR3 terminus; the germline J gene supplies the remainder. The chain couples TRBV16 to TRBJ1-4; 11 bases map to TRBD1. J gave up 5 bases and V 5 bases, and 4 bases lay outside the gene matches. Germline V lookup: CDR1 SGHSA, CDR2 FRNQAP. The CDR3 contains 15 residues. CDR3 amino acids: CASSQRDRGNERLFF. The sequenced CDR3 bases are TGTGCAAGCAGCCAGAGGGACAGGGGGAACGAAAGATTATTT.

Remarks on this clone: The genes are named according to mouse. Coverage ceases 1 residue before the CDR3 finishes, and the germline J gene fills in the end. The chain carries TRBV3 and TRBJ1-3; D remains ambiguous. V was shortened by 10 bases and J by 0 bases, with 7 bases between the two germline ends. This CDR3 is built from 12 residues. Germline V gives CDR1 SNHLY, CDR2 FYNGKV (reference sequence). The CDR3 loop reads CATQNSGNTLYF. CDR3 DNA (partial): TGTGCCACACAGAATTCTGGAAATACGCTCTAT.

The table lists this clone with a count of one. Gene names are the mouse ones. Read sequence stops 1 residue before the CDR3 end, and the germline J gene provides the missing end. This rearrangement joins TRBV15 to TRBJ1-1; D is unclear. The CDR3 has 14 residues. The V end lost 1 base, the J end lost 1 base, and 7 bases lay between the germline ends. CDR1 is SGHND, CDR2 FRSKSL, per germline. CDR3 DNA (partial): TGTGCCAGCAGTTTAGTTGGGGTAAACACAGAAGTCTTC. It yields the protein CASSLVGVNTEVF. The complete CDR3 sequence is CASSLVGVNTEVFF.

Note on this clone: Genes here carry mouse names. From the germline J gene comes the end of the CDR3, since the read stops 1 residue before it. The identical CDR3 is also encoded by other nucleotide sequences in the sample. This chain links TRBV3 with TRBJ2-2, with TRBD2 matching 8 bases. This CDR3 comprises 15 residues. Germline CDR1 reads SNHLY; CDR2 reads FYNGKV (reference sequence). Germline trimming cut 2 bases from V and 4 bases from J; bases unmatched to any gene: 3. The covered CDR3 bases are TGTGCCAGCAGCTTACGGGGGGGCGTCACCGGGCAGCTCTAC. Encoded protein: CASSLRGGVTGQLY. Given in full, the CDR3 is CASSLRGGVTGQLYF. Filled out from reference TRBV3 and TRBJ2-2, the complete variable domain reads GPKVLQIPSHQIIDMGQMVTLNCDPVSNHLYFYWYKQILGQQMEFLVNFYNGKVMEKSKLFKDQFSVERPDGSYFTLKIQPTALEDSAVYFCASSLRGGVTGQLYFGEGSKLTVL.

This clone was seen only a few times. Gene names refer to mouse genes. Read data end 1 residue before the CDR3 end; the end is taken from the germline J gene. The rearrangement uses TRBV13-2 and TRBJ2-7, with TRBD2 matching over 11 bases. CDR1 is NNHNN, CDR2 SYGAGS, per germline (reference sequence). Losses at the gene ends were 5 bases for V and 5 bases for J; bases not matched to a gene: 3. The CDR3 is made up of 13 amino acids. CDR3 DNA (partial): TGTGCCAGCGGGAGACTGGGGGGGAATGAACAGTAC. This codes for CASGRLGGNEQY. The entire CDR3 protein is CASGRLGGNEQYF.

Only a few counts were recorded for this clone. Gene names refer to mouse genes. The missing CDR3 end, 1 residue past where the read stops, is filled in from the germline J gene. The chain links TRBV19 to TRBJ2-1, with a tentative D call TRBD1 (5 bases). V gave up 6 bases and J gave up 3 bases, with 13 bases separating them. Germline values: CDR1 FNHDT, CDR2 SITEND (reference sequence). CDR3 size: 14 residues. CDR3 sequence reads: CASTQGRGYAEQFF. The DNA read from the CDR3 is TGTGCCAGCACCCAGGGTAGGGGCTATGCTGAGCAGTTC. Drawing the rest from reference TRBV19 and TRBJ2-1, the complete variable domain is GGIITQTPKFLIGQEGQKLTLKCQQNFNHDTMYWYRQDSGKGLRLIYYSITENDLQKGDLSEGYDASREKKSSFSLTVTSAQKNEMAVFLCASTQGRGYAEQFFGPGTRLTVL.

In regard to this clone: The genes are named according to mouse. This CDR3 is CASTTGGGNTGQLYF. The covered CDR3 bases are TGTGCAAGCACCACAGGGGGCGGAAACACCGGGCAGCTCTAC. V and J are TRBV16 and TRBJ2-2; 9 bases are shared with TRBD1. The observed sequence ends 1 residue before the CDR3 terminus, with the missing tail filled in from the germline J gene. The length of the CDR3 is 15 residues. CDR1 and CDR2 (germline): SGHSA, FRNQAP. The ends lost 7 bases at V and 1 base at J; junction bases unmatched: 4. Full variable domain (rest looked up from reference TRBV16 and TRBJ2-2): NAGVIQTPRHKVTGKGQEATLWCEPISGHSAVFWYRQTIVQGLEFLTYFRNQAPIDDSGMPKERFSAQMPNQSHSTLKIQSTQPQDSAVYLCASTTGGGNTGQLYFGEGSKLTVL.

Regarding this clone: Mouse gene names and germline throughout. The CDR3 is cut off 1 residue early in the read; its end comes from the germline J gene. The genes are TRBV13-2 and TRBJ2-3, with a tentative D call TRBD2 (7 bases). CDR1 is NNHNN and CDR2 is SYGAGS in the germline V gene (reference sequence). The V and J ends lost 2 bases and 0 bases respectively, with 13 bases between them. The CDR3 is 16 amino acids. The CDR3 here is CASGDLGGESAETLYF. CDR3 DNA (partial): TGTGCCAGCGGTGACTTGGGGGGCGAGAGTGCAGAAACGCTGTAT.

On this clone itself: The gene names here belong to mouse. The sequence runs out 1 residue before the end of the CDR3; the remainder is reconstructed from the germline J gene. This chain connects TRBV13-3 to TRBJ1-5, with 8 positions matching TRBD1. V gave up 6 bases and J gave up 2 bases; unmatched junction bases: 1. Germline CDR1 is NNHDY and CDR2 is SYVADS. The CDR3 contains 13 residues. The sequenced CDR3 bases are TGTGCCAGCACGACAGGGGACAACCAGGCTCCGCTT. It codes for CASTTGDNQAPL. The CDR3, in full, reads CASTTGDNQAPLF.

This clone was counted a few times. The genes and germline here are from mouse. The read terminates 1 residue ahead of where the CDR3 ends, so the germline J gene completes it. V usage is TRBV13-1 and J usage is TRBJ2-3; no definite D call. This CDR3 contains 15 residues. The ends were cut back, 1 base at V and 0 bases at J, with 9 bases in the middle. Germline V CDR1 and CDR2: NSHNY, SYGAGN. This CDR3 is CASSDYKTSAETLYF. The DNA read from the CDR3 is TGTGCCAGCAGTGATTACAAAACTAGTGCAGAAACGCTGTAT.

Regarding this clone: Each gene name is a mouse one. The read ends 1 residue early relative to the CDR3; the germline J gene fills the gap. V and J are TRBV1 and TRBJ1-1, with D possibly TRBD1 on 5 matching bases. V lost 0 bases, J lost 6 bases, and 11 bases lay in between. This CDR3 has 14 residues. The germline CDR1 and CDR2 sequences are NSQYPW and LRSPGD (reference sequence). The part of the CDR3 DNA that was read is TGCACCTGCAGTGCAGATCCGGGCAGGGCAGAAGTCTTC. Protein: CTCSADPGRAEVF. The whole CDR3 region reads CTCSADPGRAEVFF.

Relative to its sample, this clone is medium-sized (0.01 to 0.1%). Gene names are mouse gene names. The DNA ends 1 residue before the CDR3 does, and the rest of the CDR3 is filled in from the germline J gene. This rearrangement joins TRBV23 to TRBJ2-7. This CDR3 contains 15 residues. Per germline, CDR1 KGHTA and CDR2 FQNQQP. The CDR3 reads CSSSQSMGRSYEQYF. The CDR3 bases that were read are TGCTCCAGCAGTCAATCGATGGGGCGCTCCTATGAACAGTAC.

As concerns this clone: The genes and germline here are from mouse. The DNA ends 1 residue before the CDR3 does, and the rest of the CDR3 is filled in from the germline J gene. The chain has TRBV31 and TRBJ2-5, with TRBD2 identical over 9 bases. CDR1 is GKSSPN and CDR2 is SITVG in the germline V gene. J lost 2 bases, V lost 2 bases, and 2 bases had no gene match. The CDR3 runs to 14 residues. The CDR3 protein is CAWSILGGQDTQYF. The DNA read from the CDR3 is TGTGCCTGGAGTATACTGGGGGGCCAAGACACCCAGTAC.

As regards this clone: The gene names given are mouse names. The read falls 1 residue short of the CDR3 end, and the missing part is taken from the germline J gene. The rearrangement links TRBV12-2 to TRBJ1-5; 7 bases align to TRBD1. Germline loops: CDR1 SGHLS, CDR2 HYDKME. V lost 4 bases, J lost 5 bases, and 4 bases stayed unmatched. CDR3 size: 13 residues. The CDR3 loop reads CASSPGTDQAPLF. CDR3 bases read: TGTGCCAGCTCCCCCGGGACAGACCAGGCTCCGCTT. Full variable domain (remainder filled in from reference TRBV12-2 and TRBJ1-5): NSGVVQSPRYIIKGKGERSILKCIPISGHLSVAWYQQTQGQELKFFIQHYDKMERDKGNLPSRFSVQQFDDYHSEMNMSALELEDSAVYFCASSPGTDQAPLFGEGTRLSVL.

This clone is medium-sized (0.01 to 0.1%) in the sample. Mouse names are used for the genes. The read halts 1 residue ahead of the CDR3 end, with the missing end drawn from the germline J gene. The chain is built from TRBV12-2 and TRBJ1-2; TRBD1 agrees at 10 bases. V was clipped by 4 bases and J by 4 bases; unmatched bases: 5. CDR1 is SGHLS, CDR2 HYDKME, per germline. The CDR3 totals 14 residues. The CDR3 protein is CASSRGQGTSDYTF. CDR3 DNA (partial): TGTGCCAGCTCCCGGGGACAGGGGACCTCCGACTACACC. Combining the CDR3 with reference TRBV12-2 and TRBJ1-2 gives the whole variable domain NSGVVQSPRYIIKGKGERSILKCIPISGHLSVAWYQQTQGQELKFFIQHYDKMERDKGNLPSRFSVQQFDDYHSEMNMSALELEDSAVYFCASSRGQGTSDYTFGSGTRLLVI.

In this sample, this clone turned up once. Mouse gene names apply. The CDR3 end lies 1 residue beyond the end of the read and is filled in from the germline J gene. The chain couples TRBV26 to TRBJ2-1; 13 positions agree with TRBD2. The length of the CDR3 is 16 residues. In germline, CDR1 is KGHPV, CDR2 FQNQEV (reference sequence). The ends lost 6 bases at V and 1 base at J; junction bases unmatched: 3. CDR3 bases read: TGTGCCAGCAGCTGGACTGGGGGGGCCAACTATGCTGAGCAGTTC. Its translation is CASSWTGGANYAEQF. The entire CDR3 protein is CASSWTGGANYAEQFF.